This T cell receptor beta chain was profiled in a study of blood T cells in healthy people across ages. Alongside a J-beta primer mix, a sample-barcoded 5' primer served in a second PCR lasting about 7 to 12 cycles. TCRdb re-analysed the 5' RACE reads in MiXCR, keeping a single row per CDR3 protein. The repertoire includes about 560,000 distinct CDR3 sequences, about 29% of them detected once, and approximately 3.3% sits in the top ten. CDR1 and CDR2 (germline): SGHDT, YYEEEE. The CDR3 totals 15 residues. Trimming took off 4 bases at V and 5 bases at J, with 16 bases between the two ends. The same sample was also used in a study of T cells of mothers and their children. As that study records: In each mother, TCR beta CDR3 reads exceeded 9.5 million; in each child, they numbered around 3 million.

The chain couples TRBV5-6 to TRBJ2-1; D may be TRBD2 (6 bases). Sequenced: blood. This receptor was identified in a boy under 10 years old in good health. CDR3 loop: CASSVFRERNNEQFF. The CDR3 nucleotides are TGTGCCAGCAGCGTGTTCCGGGAGCGCAACAATGAGCAGTTCTTC.